This entry describes one T cell receptor beta chain. Its target antigen remains unknown. Base qualities are missing; no much larger clone stands one base away. Read against the paper, the sample's time point label means: blood at routine non-recurrence follow-up after resection. Whole RNA extracted from tumor and nontumor lung tissue, or from cryopreserved PBMC samples, was used for TCR sequencing without cell sorting. A patient was chosen for TCR sequencing only when enough RNA was available from at least two tumor regions. The junction carries 20 bases between V and J, which are trimmed by 8 bases and 7 bases respectively. The CDR1 and CDR2 encoded by the germline V gene are MNHEY and SVGAGI. Including the terminal cysteine and phenylalanine, the CDR3 comprises 14 residues. The read is trimmed to its CDR3 DNA, 42 bases read in frame from base 1. This specimen comes from a study of spatial heterogeneity in lung cancer (dated 2019 in TCRdb). As for the study more broadly: Donors were about 70 patients with early-stage, untreated non-small cell lung cancer from the lung TRACERx cohort. More beta-chain than alpha-chain transcripts were consistently detected, likely reflecting higher beta-chain transcript abundance. At surgery, both alpha and beta chains were TCR-sequenced in some 220 tumor regions, fewer than 65 matched nontumor lung samples and 56 PBMC samples. In the raw uncorrected reads, each unique combination of TCR and UMI appeared more than ten times on average. In non-small cell lung cancer, the study quantitatively compared TCR alpha and beta repertoires across several tumor regions, matched nontumor lung, and blood. Follow-up PBMC samples were sequenced whenever the samples were available, and the median time to follow-up was two to three years after resection. TCR repertoire features were related to nonsynonymous mutation counts determined by whole-exome sequencing of tumor tissue.

The paper's findings and limits, for the study overall: Only 14 patients were included in the comparisons of baseline and follow-up blood repertoires. Additional single-cell paired TCR alpha and beta sequencing was considered necessary to confirm, at a functional level, the hypothesis that regional TCRs recognize regional mutations. Ubiquitous expanded tumor TCRs showed up in blood more often at tumor resection than at routine follow-up.

Receptor libraries were prepared by 5' RACE. The instrument given in TCRdb is NextSeq 500. In the TCR library protocol, a unique molecular identifier was attached to each TCR cDNA molecule so that PCR and sequencing errors could be corrected. Concerning the study's data processing: Decombinator tools were used for TCR identification, UMI-based error correction and CDR3 extraction. TCRs above a frequency of 2 per 1,000, corresponding to the top 1% of the tumor frequency distribution, were defined as expanded. Each repertoire was subsampled 100 times to 5,000 TCRs, after which Renyi diversity was computed with the R vegan package. CDR3 similarity networks were built from amino acid triplet string-kernel similarity, with CDR3s being connected when pairwise similarity was above 0.82. TCRdb ran its own pipeline on the public reads, namely fastp trimming at Q25 and MiXCR clone calling, and kept in-frame beta chains. Each entry is one CDR3 protein sequence, shown with its most common DNA and genes. TCRdb's processing, not the authors' own work, is the source of the V and J calls. The sample table holds about 120,000 distinct CDR3 sequences, of which 9% to 15% were seen once. Roughly 15% of the sample rests with the top ten.

Sample: PBMCs, taken at follow-up. In this chain, TRBV6-5 is recombined with TRBJ2-5; the D segment could be TRBD1, given 6 matching bases. This receptor was obtained from a male donor with early-stage non-small cell lung cancer. The nucleotide sequence reads as follows: TGTGCCAGCCAAAACAGGGCCTTGTCGGGGACCCAGTACTTC. Its translation is CASQNRALSGTQYF.